This TCR beta chain came from a study of blood T cell repertoires in COVID-19. Study-level information: Donors in the United States, Italy and Spain gave samples during acute or convalescent COVID-19. Sources were T cells, B-cell-depleted T cells, or PBMCs; the material itself was cDNA or gDNA.

The CDR3 runs to 16 residues. Trimming removed 1 base at V and 4 bases at J, with 13 bases between. CDR1 and CDR2 from the germline V gene are SGHDN and FVKESK. Generated by immunoSEQ multiplex PCR, the TCRdb table keeps only in-frame clones and is missing some. The sample yields 150,000 to 200,000 clones, roughly 79% seen once. This receptor was taken from a man aged 60 to 69 with active or convalescent COVID-19. The rearrangement links TRBV14 to TRBJ1-4, with D unresolved. What was sequenced was peripheral blood. This CDR3 reads CASSQGGRIHNEKLFF. CDR3 nucleotide sequence: TGTGCCAGCAGCCAAGGAGGGCGGATACATAATGAAAAACTGTTTTTT.